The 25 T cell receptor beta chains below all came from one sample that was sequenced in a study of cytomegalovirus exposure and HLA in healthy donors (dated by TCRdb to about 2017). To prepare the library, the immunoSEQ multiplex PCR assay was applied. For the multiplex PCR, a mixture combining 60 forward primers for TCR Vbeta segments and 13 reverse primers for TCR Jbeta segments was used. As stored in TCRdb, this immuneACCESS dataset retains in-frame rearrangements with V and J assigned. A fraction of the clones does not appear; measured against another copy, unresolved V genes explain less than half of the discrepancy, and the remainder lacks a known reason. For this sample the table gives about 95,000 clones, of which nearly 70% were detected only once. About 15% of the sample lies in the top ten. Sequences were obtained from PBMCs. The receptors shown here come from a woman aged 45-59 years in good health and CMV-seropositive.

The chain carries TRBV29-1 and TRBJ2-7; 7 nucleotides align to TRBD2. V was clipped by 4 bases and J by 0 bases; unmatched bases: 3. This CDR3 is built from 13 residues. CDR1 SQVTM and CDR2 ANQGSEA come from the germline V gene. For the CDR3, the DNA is TGCAGCGTTGTCAGGACTAGCTCCTACGAGCAGTACTTC. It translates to CSVVRTSSYEQYF.

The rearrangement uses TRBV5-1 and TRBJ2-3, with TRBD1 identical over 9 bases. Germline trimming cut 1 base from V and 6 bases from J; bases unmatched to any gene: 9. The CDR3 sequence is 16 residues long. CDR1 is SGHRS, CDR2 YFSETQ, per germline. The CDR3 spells CASSLSGTGSPDTQYF. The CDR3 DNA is TGCGCCAGCAGCTTGAGTGGGACAGGGAGTCCCGATACGCAGTATTTT.

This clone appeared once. In nucleotides, the CDR3 is TGCGCCAGCAGCCGCGGACTCACAGATACGCAGTATTTT. Translated: CASSRGLTDTQYF. The rearrangement uses TRBV5-1 and TRBJ2-3; D may be TRBD2 (5 bases). The V and J ends lost 4 bases and 2 bases respectively, with 8 bases between them. The CDR3 loop spans 13 amino acids. Looked up from germline, CDR1 is SGHRS and CDR2 is YFSETQ. The entire variable domain, with the rest obtained from reference TRBV5-1 and TRBJ2-3, is as follows: KAGVTQTPRYLIKTRGQQVTLSCSPISGHRSVSWYQQTPGQGLQFLFEYFSETQRNKGNFPGRFSGRQFSNSRSEMNVSTLELGDSALYLCASSRGLTDTQYFGPGTRLTVL.

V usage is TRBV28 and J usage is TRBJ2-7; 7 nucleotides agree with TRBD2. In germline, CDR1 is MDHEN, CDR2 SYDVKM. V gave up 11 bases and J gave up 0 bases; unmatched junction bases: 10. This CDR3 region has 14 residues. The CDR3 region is CASTGAGASYEQYF. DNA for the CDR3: TGTGCCTCCACCGGGGCGGGAGCCTCCTACGAGCAGTACTTC.

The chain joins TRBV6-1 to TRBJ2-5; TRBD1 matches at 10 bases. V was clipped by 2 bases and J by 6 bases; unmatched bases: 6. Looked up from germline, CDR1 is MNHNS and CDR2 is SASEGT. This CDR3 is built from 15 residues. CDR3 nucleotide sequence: TGTGCCAGCAGTGAAAGACAGGGGGCCGTAAAGACCCAGTACTTC. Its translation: CASSERQGAVKTQYF.

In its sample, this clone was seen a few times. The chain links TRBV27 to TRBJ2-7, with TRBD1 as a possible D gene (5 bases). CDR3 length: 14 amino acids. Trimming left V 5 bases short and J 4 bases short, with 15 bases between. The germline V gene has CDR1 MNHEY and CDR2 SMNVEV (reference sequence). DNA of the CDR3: TGTGCCAGCAGTCACCTTGGGGCTGCGTACGAGCAGTACTTC. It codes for CASSHLGAAYEQYF.

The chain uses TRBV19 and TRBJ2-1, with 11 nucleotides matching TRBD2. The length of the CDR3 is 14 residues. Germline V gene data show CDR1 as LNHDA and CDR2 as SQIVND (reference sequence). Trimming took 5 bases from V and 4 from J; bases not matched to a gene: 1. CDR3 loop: CASSWTSGYNEQFF. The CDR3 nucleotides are TGTGCCAGTAGTTGGACTAGCGGGTACAATGAGCAGTTCTTC.

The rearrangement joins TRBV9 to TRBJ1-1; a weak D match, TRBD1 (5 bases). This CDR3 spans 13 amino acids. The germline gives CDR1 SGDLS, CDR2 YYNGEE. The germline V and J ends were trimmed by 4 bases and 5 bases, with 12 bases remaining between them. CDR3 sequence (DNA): TGTGCCAGCAGCCCCCCGGGGACTACTGAAGCTTTCTTT. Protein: CASSPPGTTEAFF.

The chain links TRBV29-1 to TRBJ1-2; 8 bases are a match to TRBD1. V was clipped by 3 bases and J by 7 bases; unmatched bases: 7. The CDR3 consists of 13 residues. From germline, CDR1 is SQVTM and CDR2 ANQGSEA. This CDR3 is CSVDGQGWGGYTF. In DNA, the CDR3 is TGCAGCGTTGACGGACAGGGTTGGGGTGGCTACACCTTC.

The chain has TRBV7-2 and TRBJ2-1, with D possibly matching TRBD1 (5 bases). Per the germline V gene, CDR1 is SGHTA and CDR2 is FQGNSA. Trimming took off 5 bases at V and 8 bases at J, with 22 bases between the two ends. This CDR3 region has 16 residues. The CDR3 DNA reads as TGTGCCAGCAGCCCTCAGGGTATTCGGTCAATGCATGAGCAGTTCTTC. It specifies CASSPQGIRSMHEQFF.

The chain's CDR3 is CASSQVAGGNTEAFF. For the CDR3, the DNA is TGCGCCAGCAGCCAAGTAGCGGGGGGAAACACTGAAGCTTTCTTT. The chain recombines TRBV4-3 with TRBJ1-1; a weak D match, TRBD1 (5 bases). Between the trimmed V and J ends, which lost 1 base and 2 bases, there was a span of 11 bases. The CDR3 extends over 15 amino acids. Germline V gene lookup returns CDR1 LGHNA and CDR2 YSLEER.

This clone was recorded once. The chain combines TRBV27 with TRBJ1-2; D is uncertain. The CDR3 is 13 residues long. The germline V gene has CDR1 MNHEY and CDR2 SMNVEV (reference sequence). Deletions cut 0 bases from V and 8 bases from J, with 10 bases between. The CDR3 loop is CASSLSAVSGYTF. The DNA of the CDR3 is TGTGCCAGCAGTTTATCGGCCGTTAGCGGCTACACCTTC.

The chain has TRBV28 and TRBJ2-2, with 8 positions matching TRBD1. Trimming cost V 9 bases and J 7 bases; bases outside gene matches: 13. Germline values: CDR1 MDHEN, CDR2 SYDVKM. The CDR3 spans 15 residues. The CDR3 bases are TGTGCCAGTCACCGACAGGGGAAATTGGTCGGGGAGCTGTTTTTT. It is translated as CASHRQGKLVGELFF.

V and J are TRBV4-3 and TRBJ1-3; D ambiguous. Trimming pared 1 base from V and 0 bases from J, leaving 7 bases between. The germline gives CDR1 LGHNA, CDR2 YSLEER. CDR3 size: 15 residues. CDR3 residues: CASSQGHPSGNTIYF. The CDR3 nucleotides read TGCGCCAGCAGCCAAGGGCACCCCTCTGGAAACACCATATATTTT.

The CDR3 sequence is CASSLNYLSTDTQYF. The CDR3 DNA sequence: TGCGCCAGCAGCCTGAACTACCTTAGCACAGATACGCAGTATTTT. The chain is built from TRBV4-1 and TRBJ2-3; D gene unclear. The germline CDR1 and CDR2 sequences are MGHRA and YSYEKL. Trimming cost V 4 bases and J 0 bases, with 11 bases left between them. The CDR3 length is 15 residues.

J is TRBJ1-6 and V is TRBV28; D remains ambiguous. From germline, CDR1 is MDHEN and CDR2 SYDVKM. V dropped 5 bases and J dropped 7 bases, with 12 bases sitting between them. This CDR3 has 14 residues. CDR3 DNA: TGTGCCAGCAGTCCTCGAGAGAGGAATTCACCCCTCCACTTT. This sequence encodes CASSPRERNSPLHF.

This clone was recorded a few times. The CDR3: CASSFRHGGYGYTF. The CDR3 DNA reads TGTGCCAGCAGTTTCAGGCACGGAGGGTATGGCTACACCTTC. This chain uses TRBV27 with TRBJ1-2; D is undetermined. The CDR3 has 14 amino acids. Germline lookup yields CDR1 MNHEY and CDR2 SMNVEV (reference sequence). Trimming cost V 3 bases and J 5 bases, with 13 bases left between them.

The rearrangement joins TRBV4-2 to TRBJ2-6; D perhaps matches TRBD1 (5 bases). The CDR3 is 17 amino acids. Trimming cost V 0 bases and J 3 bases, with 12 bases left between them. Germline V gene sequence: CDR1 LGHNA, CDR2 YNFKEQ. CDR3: CASSQERRGIGANVLTF. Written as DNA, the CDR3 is TGTGCCAGCAGCCAAGAACGAAGGGGTATTGGGGCCAACGTCCTGACTTTC.

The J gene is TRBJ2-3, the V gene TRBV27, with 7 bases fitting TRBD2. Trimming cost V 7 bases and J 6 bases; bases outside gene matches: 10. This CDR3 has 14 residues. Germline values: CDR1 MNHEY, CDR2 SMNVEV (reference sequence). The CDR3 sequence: CASTLTSPADTQYF. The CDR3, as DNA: TGTGCCAGCACTTTGACTAGCCCCGCGGATACGCAGTATTTT.

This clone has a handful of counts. The CDR3 coding sequence is TGCGCCAGCAGCTTGGCTGGTAGCGGGAGGGAGACCCAGTACTTC. Its translation is CASSLAGSGRETQYF. The V gene is TRBV5-1, the J gene TRBJ2-5, with TRBD2 identical over 10 bases. There are 15 residues in the CDR3. Germline V CDR1 and CDR2: SGHRS, YFSETQ. After removal of 0 bases from V and 5 bases from J, the junction contained 4 bases not matched to a gene.

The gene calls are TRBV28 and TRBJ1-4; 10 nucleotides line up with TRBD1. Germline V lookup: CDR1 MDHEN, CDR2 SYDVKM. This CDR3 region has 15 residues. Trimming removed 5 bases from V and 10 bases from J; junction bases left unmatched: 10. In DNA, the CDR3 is TGTGCCAGCAGTGCTCCCGGGACAGGGGAGGCAAAACTGTTTTTT. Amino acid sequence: CASSAPGTGEAKLFF.

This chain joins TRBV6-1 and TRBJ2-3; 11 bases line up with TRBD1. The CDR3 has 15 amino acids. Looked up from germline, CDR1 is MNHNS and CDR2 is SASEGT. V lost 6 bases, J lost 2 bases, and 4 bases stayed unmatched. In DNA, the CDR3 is TGTGCCAGCAGCCGGGACAGGGGGGTCACAGATACGCAGTATTTT. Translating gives CASSRDRGVTDTQYF.

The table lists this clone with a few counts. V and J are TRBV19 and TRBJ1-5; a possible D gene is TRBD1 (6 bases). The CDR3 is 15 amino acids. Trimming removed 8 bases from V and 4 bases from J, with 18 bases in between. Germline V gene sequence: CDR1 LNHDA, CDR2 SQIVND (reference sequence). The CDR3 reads CASGTQGARNQPQHF. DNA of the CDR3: TGTGCCAGTGGGACACAAGGGGCTCGGAATCAGCCCCAGCATTTT.

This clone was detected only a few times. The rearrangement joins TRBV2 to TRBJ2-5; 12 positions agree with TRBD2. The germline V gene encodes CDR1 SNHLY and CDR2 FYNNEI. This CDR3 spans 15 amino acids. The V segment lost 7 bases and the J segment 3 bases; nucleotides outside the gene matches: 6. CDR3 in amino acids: CASTQLAGGKETQYF. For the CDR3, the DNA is TGTGCCAGCACCCAACTAGCGGGAGGTAAAGAGACCCAGTACTTC.

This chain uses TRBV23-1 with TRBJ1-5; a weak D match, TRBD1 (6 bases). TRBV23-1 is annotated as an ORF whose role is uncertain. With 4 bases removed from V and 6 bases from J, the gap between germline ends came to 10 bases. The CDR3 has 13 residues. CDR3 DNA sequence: TGCGCCAGCAGTCGCGCAGGGGTTCAGCCCCAGCATTTT. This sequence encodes CASSRAGVQPQHF.